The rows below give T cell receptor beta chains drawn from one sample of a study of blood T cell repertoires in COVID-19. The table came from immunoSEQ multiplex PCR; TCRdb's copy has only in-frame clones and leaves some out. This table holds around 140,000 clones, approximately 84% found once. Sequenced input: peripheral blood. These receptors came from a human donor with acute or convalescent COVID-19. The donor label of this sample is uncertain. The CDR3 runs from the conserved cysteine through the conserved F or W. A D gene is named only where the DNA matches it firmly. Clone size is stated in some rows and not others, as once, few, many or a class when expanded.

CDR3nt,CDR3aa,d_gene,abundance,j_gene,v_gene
TGTGCCAGCAGTTTTGGACAGGGGGTTAACTATGGCTACACCTTC,CASSFGQGVNYGYTF,TRBD1,-,TRBJ1-2,TRBV6-5
TGTGCCAGCAGCTCCAGGGGACAGGGGGACACTGAAGCTTTCTTT,CASSSRGQGDTEAFF,TRBD1,-,TRBJ1-1,TRBV13
TGTGCCTGGAGTGCGGGGGGCACAGATACGCAGTATTTT,CAWSAGGTDTQYF,-,-,TRBJ2-3,TRBV30
TGTGCCAGCAGTTTAGTGGGACTAGCGGGAAGCACCGGGGAGCTGTTTTTT,CASSLVGLAGSTGELFF,TRBD2,few,TRBJ2-2,TRBV28
TGCGCCAGCAGCTTGGGTAGTGGGAGCTCTGGAAACACCATATATTTT,CASSLGSGSSGNTIYF,-,-,TRBJ1-3,TRBV5-1
TGTGCCAGCAGCTTCGGAGCGGGCTCTGGGGCCAACGTCCTGACTTTC,CASSFGAGSGANVLTF,-,once,TRBJ2-6,TRBV9
TGTGCCACCAGCAGAGATCTTAGGGGAAGGAACACTGAAGCTTTCTTT,CATSRDLRGRNTEAFF,-,-,TRBJ1-1,TRBV15
TGTGCCAGTAGAGGGGGTGGGAAGATCTATGAGCAGTTCTTC,CASRGGGKIYEQFF,-,-,TRBJ2-1,TRBV19
TGTGCCAGCAGCCGGGTTACTGAGAATGAAAAACTGTTTTTT,CASSRVTENEKLFF,-,-,TRBJ1-4,TRBV5-6
TGTGCCAGCATCCTCTTGGGGACAGGGGGAGGCGAGCAGTACTTC,CASILLGTGGGEQYF,TRBD1,-,TRBJ2-7,TRBV6-5
TGTGCCAGCAGTTACTCTTCAGGACTCGAAGATTCACCCCTCCACTTT,CASSYSSGLEDSPLHF,-,-,TRBJ1-6,TRBV6-5
TGTGCCAGCAGTTCAGGATCCCAAGAGACCCAGTACTTC,CASSSGSQETQYF,-,-,TRBJ2-5,TRBV6-6
TGTGCCAGCAGCGCGCAGGGTGCGGGAGCCTACAATGAGCAGTTCTTC,CASSAQGAGAYNEQFF,TRBD2,-,TRBJ2-1,TRBV9
TGTGCCAGCAGTCTTGACTCGGGACAGGGAAACACCATATATTTT,CASSLDSGQGNTIYF,TRBD1,-,TRBJ1-3,TRBV7-8
TGTGCCAGCAGCTTTTCCGGCAGGAACTATGGCTACACCTTC,CASSFSGRNYGYTF,-,-,TRBJ1-2,TRBV7-8
TGTGCCAGCAGCCAAGAAAGTAGATTAGCGGGAGGTTCGACCGGGGAGCTGTTTTTT,CASSQESRLAGGSTGELFF,TRBD2,-,TRBJ2-2,TRBV4-2
TGTGCCTGGAGTGCAGGGACAACAACTAATGAAAAACTGTTTTTT,CAWSAGTTTNEKLFF,-,-,TRBJ1-4,TRBV30
TGTGCCAGTAGTATCCTAGCGGGGCCCTCCTACGAGCAGTACTTC,CASSILAGPSYEQYF,TRBD2,-,TRBJ2-7,TRBV19
TGTGCCAGCTCACCACCGGGGACAGTATTGAACACTGAAGCTTTCTTT,CASSPPGTVLNTEAFF,TRBD1,once,TRBJ1-1,TRBV18
TGTGCCAGCAGCCTACAGGGGGCCTTAAGTGGCTACACCTTC,CASSLQGALSGYTF,TRBD1,-,TRBJ1-2,TRBV6-6
TGTGCCATCAGTGGGGGCCCAACAGGGGTTGATAATTCACCCCTCCACTTT,CAISGGPTGVDNSPLHF,TRBD1,-,TRBJ1-6,TRBV10-3
TGCGCCAGCAGCCAAGATAATTTATTCTCTGGAAACACCATATATTTT,CASSQDNLFSGNTIYF,-,-,TRBJ1-3,TRBV4-3
TGTGCCAGCAGCTTTCTCGGGGGTATCGACACCGGGGAGCTGTTTTTT,CASSFLGGIDTGELFF,-,-,TRBJ2-2,TRBV21-1
TGCAGCGTTGAAGCTCGAAGGGAGGGGAATGAGCAGTTCTTC,CSVEARREGNEQFF,TRBD2,-,TRBJ2-1,TRBV29-1